This T cell receptor (beta chain) derives from a study of T cells in localized non-small cell lung cancer. Findings and caveats of the study: Turning up in adjacent lung were a median around 50 of the top 100 tumor clones. Among blood samples, higher T cell density accompanied longer overall survival. There was higher T cell clonality in uninvolved adjacent lung than in tumor, and it was highest there. Heterogeneity stays possible, as sequencing covered only one tumor region.

Trimming left V 0 bases short and J 8 bases short, with 16 bases between. Germline CDR1 is MGHRA and CDR2 is YSYEKL. The CDR3 sequence is 15 residues long. Turning to this clone: No antigen is known for it.

Generated by immunoSEQ multiplex PCR, the TCRdb table keeps only in-frame clones and is missing some. The sample holds tens of thousands of clones, about 83% seen once. The sequence came from a woman aged 35-70 years with stage II squamous cell lung carcinoma. J is TRBJ1-2 and V is TRBV4-1; a weak D match, TRBD1 (5 bases). Sequenced material: PBMCs, taken before any cancer treatment. CDR3 DNA: TGCGCCAGCAGCCAAGATCCGGCCGGGACGGGGGGCTACACCTTC. This encodes CASSQDPAGTGGYTF.